This is a list of T cell receptor beta chains from one sample in a study of beta chain features in type 1 diabetes. Measured with immunoSEQ multiplex PCR; TCRdb has only the in-frame clones, and not every one. This sample has hundreds of thousands of clones, with 13% found just once. Source material: naive CD4+ T cells from blood. These receptors were obtained from a man aged 18 to 30 with type 1 diabetes. Both conserved end residues are part of each CDR3. The D gene is left open where the match is weak. Clone size is stated in some rows and not others, as once, few, many or a class when expanded.

J gene: TRBJ1-2
clone size: .
V gene: TRBV12-5
D gene: .
CDR3 DNA: TGTGCTAGTGGTTTGCCCTCCAGGTCCTATGGCTACACCTTC
CDR3 protein: CASGLPSRSYGYTF

J gene: TRBJ2-6
clone size: .
V gene: TRBV15
D gene: .
CDR3 DNA: TGTGCCACCAGCGCCTGGGGAGGAGTCAACTCTGGGGCCAACGTCCTGACTTTC
CDR3 protein: CATSAWGGVNSGANVLTF

J gene: TRBJ2-6
clone size: .
V gene: TRBV9
D gene: .
CDR3 DNA: TGTGCCAGCAGCCAGGGGGGCTCTGGGGCCAACGTCCTGACTTTC
CDR3 protein: CASSQGGSGANVLTF

J gene: TRBJ2-5
clone size: .
V gene: TRBV18
D gene: .
CDR3 DNA: TGTGCCAGCTCACCCCCCGGGACAAGACAAGAGACCCAGTACTTC
CDR3 protein: CASSPPGTRQETQYF

J gene: TRBJ1-5
clone size: .
V gene: TRBV7-2
D gene: TRBD1
CDR3 DNA: TGTGCCAGCAGCTTAGGGGGGGACAGGGTGCAGCCCCAGCATTTT
CDR3 protein: CASSLGGDRVQPQHF

J gene: TRBJ2-1
clone size: .
V gene: TRBV2
D gene: TRBD2
CDR3 DNA: TGTGCCAGTGTAGCGGGTGCCTACAATGAGCAGTTCTTC
CDR3 protein: CASVAGAYNEQFF

J gene: TRBJ2-2
clone size: .
V gene: TRBV6-6
D gene: .
CDR3 DNA: TGTGCCAGCACCGGGAGAGTTAACACCGGGGAGCTGTTTTTT
CDR3 protein: CASTGRVNTGELFF

J gene: TRBJ2-5
clone size: few
V gene: TRBV2
D gene: TRBD1
CDR3 DNA: TGTGCCAGCAGTGGACAGGGGGTTTACCAAGAGACCCAGTACTTC
CDR3 protein: CASSGQGVYQETQYF

J gene: TRBJ2-3
clone size: few
V gene: TRBV5-1
D gene: TRBD2
CDR3 DNA: TGCGCCAGCAGCCGTGGGACTAGCGGCACAGATACGCAGTATTTT
CDR3 protein: CASSRGTSGTDTQYF

J gene: TRBJ1-2
clone size: .
V gene: TRBV6-5
D gene: TRBD1
CDR3 DNA: TGTGCCAGCAGGCTTACAGGGGACTATGGCTACACCTTC
CDR3 protein: CASRLTGDYGYTF

J gene: TRBJ2-7
clone size: .
V gene: TRBV7-2
D gene: .
CDR3 DNA: TGTGCCAGCAGCTTAATGCGAGATTACGAGCAGTACTTC
CDR3 protein: CASSLMRDYEQYF

J gene: TRBJ2-7
clone size: .
V gene: TRBV5-1
D gene: .
CDR3 DNA: TGCGCCAGCAGCTTGGAACAGGCCTGGGGCAGTACTCTCCACGAGCAGTACTTC
CDR3 protein: CASSLEQAWGSTLHEQYF

J gene: TRBJ2-4
clone size: .
V gene: TRBV27
D gene: .
CDR3 DNA: TGTGCCAGCAGTCCGGCCCTAGAAGGGTACTTC
CDR3 protein: CASSPALEGYF

J gene: TRBJ2-3
clone size: .
V gene: TRBV6-1
D gene: .
CDR3 DNA: TGTGCCAGCTGGAGCTTGATGCGGGATACGCAGTATTTT
CDR3 protein: CASWSLMRDTQYF

J gene: TRBJ1-2
clone size: few
V gene: TRBV5-4
D gene: TRBD1
CDR3 DNA: TGTGCCAGCAGCCCCGTCCCGGGACAGGGTAACTATGGCTACACCTTC
CDR3 protein: CASSPVPGQGNYGYTF

J gene: TRBJ2-4
clone size: few
V gene: TRBV7-9
D gene: .
CDR3 DNA: TGTGCCAGCAGCTCTATACACGGAGGGGCGGACATTCAGTACTTC
CDR3 protein: CASSSIHGGADIQYF

J gene: TRBJ2-7
clone size: .
V gene: TRBV2
D gene: .
CDR3 DNA: TGTGCCAGCAGTGAAATATACTTC
CDR3 protein: CASSEIYF

J gene: TRBJ1-4
clone size: .
V gene: TRBV2
D gene: .
CDR3 DNA: TGTGCCAGCAGGATACTCAGTTCAACTAATGAAAAACTGTTTTTT
CDR3 protein: CASRILSSTNEKLFF

J gene: TRBJ2-1
clone size: .
V gene: TRBV5-1
D gene: TRBD1
CDR3 DNA: TGCGCCAGCAGCTCCCCCCCCGGGACAGGGGGCAACAATGAGCAGTTCTTC
CDR3 protein: CASSSPPGTGGNNEQFF

J gene: TRBJ2-7
clone size: few
V gene: TRBV21-1
D gene: .
CDR3 DNA: TGTGCCAGCAGCAAAGGGCCAGGGCACTACGAGCAGTACTTC
CDR3 protein: CASSKGPGHYEQYF

J gene: TRBJ2-3
clone size: few
V gene: TRBV7-8
D gene: .
CDR3 DNA: TGTGCCAGCAGCTTAGGTGTTATCACAGATACGCAGTATTTT
CDR3 protein: CASSLGVITDTQYF

J gene: TRBJ2-3
clone size: few
V gene: TRBV5-1
D gene: .
CDR3 DNA: TGCGCCAGCAGCTTGGACTTGCCAGATACGCAGTATTTT
CDR3 protein: CASSLDLPDTQYF

J gene: TRBJ2-4
clone size: .
V gene: TRBV9
D gene: .
CDR3 DNA: TGTGCCAGCAGCGTAGAGTATGGGGCCAAAAACATTCAGTACTTC
CDR3 protein: CASSVEYGAKNIQYF

J gene: TRBJ2-3
clone size: few
V gene: TRBV9
D gene: .
CDR3 DNA: TGTGCCAGCACCTCCGCAGGCACAGATACGCAGTATTTT
CDR3 protein: CASTSAGTDTQYF

J gene: TRBJ2-7
clone size: .
V gene: TRBV30
D gene: .
CDR3 DNA: TGTGCCTGGAGTGTACGTACAGGGCTAGACGAGCAGTACTTC
CDR3 protein: CAWSVRTGLDEQYF

J gene: TRBJ2-7
clone size: few
V gene: TRBV9
D gene: .
CDR3 DNA: TGTGCCAGCAGCGTAACTGTCAGGACCTACGAGCAGTACTTC
CDR3 protein: CASSVTVRTYEQYF

J gene: TRBJ1-1
clone size: .
V gene: TRBV6-5
D gene: TRBD1
CDR3 DNA: TGTGCCAGCAGTTACGAGGGCAGGGGGTACACTGAAGCTTTCTTT
CDR3 protein: CASSYEGRGYTEAFF

J gene: TRBJ1-2
clone size: .
V gene: TRBV29-1
D gene: .
CDR3 DNA: TGCAGCGTTGAACCAGGATCCGGGAGCTATGGCTACACCTTC
CDR3 protein: CSVEPGSGSYGYTF

J gene: TRBJ2-5
clone size: .
V gene: TRBV6-5
D gene: TRBD1
CDR3 DNA: TGTGCCAGCAGTTTACAGGGGGCGCAGTACTTC
CDR3 protein: CASSLQGAQYF

J gene: TRBJ2-1
clone size: .
V gene: TRBV19
D gene: TRBD1
CDR3 DNA: TGTGCCAGTAGTCCGACAGGGAATAATGGGCAGTTCTTC
CDR3 protein: CASSPTGNNGQFF

J gene: TRBJ2-5
clone size: few
V gene: TRBV7-3
D gene: .
CDR3 DNA: TGTGCCAGCAGCAATTCAAAAAGGGAGACCCAGTACTTC
CDR3 protein: CASSNSKRETQYF

J gene: TRBJ2-2
clone size: .
V gene: TRBV4-2
D gene: .
CDR3 DNA: TGTGCCAGCAGCCAAGACAGTACCCGGGCGAACACCGGGGAGCTGTTTTTT
CDR3 protein: CASSQDSTRANTGELFF

J gene: TRBJ1-5
clone size: .
V gene: TRBV30
D gene: .
CDR3 DNA: TGTGCCTGGGGCCCCCTCGACAGGATCAATCAGCCCCAGCATTTT
CDR3 protein: CAWGPLDRINQPQHF

J gene: TRBJ2-1
clone size: .
V gene: TRBV6-5
D gene: TRBD1
CDR3 DNA: TGTGCCAGCAGTACGGGACAGGGGGGATACAATGAGCAGTTCTTC
CDR3 protein: CASSTGQGGYNEQFF

J gene: TRBJ1-4
clone size: .
V gene: TRBV7-8
D gene: .
CDR3 DNA: TGTGCCAGCAGCTTAGGCAGCGGGGTCACTAATGAAAAACTGTTTTTT
CDR3 protein: CASSLGSGVTNEKLFF

J gene: TRBJ2-2
clone size: .
V gene: TRBV5-1
D gene: .
CDR3 DNA: TGCGCCAGCAGCTTAACAGGAGGTATCGGCACCGGGGAGCTGTTTTTT
CDR3 protein: CASSLTGGIGTGELFF

J gene: TRBJ1-5
clone size: few
V gene: TRBV19
D gene: .
CDR3 DNA: TGTGCCAGTAGTATAGCGAAGAATCAGCCCCAGCATTTT
CDR3 protein: CASSIAKNQPQHF

J gene: TRBJ2-4
clone size: few
V gene: TRBV5-7
D gene: .
CDR3 DNA: TGTGCCAGCAATCTCGGAGGAGAGGACATTCAGTACTTC
CDR3 protein: CASNLGGEDIQYF

J gene: TRBJ1-1
clone size: few
V gene: TRBV29-1
D gene: .
CDR3 DNA: TGCAGCGTAGACGGACAGTCAAGCACTGAAGCTTTCTTT
CDR3 protein: CSVDGQSSTEAFF

J gene: TRBJ2-5
clone size: few
V gene: TRBV15
D gene: TRBD2
CDR3 DNA: TGTGCCACCAGCGGAACTAGCGGGGGAAGAGAGACCCAGTACTTC
CDR3 protein: CATSGTSGGRETQYF

J gene: TRBJ2-5
clone size: few
V gene: TRBV28
D gene: TRBD1
CDR3 DNA: TGTGCCAGCAGTCCATACAGGGGGCAGGAGACCCAGTACTTC
CDR3 protein: CASSPYRGQETQYF

J gene: TRBJ2-3
clone size: .
V gene: TRBV5-1
D gene: .
CDR3 DNA: TGCGCCAGCAGCTCCGGGAGCACAGATACGCAGTATTTT
CDR3 protein: CASSSGSTDTQYF

J gene: TRBJ1-2
clone size: few
V gene: TRBV29-1
D gene: TRBD1
CDR3 DNA: TGCAGCGCCGGGACAGCTATGGCGACCGGCTACACCTTC
CDR3 protein: CSAGTAMATGYTF

J gene: TRBJ2-1
clone size: few
V gene: TRBV25-1
D gene: .
CDR3 DNA: TGTGCCACCTCGAGGTTGCCCTCCTACAATGAGCAGTTCTTC
CDR3 protein: CATSRLPSYNEQFF

J gene: TRBJ1-5
clone size: .
V gene: TRBV7-8
D gene: .
CDR3 DNA: TGTGCCAGCAGCCCCCGGGTTTGGGGCAATCAGCCCCAGCATTTT
CDR3 protein: CASSPRVWGNQPQHF

J gene: TRBJ2-1
clone size: few
V gene: TRBV18
D gene: TRBD1
CDR3 DNA: TGTGCCAGCTCACAGCTAGGACAGGGTGGCAATGAGCAGTTCTTC
CDR3 protein: CASSQLGQGGNEQFF

J gene: TRBJ1-2
clone size: .
V gene: TRBV14
D gene: .
CDR3 DNA: TGTGCCAGCAGCCAAGATCTCACAACGAGGGTCCGTGGCTACACCTTC
CDR3 protein: CASSQDLTTRVRGYTF

J gene: TRBJ2-7
clone size: few
V gene: TRBV29-1
D gene: .
CDR3 DNA: TGCAGCGTTGATGTGTCAGGGTCGGGCGAGCAGTACTTC
CDR3 protein: CSVDVSGSGEQYF

J gene: TRBJ2-5
clone size: .
V gene: TRBV11-3
D gene: .
CDR3 DNA: TGTGCCAGCGAAGGCAGACAAGAGACCCAGTACTTC
CDR3 protein: CASEGRQETQYF

J gene: TRBJ2-6
clone size: few
V gene: TRBV9
D gene: .
CDR3 DNA: TGTGCCAGCAGCCCTTCTGGGGCCAACGTCCTGACTTTC
CDR3 protein: CASSPSGANVLTF

J gene: TRBJ1-3
clone size: .
V gene: TRBV9
D gene: .
CDR3 DNA: TGTGCCAGCAGCTTGGACATCCGGGGAAACACCATATATTTT
CDR3 protein: CASSLDIRGNTIYF

J gene: TRBJ1-5
clone size: .
V gene: TRBV5-1
D gene: .
CDR3 DNA: TGCGCCAGCAGCTTGGTCCCTGGGGGCAATCAGCCCCAGCATTTT
CDR3 protein: CASSLVPGGNQPQHF

J gene: TRBJ1-4
clone size: .
V gene: TRBV6-6
D gene: .
CDR3 DNA: TGTGCCAGCAGTACCCCGGACGGGACTAATGAAAAACTGTTTTTT
CDR3 protein: CASSTPDGTNEKLFF

J gene: TRBJ1-2
clone size: few
V gene: TRBV30
D gene: .
CDR3 DNA: TGTGCTACCGGGCAGCTACTTACCCGATCTATGGGCTACACCTTC
CDR3 protein: CATGQLLTRSMGYTF